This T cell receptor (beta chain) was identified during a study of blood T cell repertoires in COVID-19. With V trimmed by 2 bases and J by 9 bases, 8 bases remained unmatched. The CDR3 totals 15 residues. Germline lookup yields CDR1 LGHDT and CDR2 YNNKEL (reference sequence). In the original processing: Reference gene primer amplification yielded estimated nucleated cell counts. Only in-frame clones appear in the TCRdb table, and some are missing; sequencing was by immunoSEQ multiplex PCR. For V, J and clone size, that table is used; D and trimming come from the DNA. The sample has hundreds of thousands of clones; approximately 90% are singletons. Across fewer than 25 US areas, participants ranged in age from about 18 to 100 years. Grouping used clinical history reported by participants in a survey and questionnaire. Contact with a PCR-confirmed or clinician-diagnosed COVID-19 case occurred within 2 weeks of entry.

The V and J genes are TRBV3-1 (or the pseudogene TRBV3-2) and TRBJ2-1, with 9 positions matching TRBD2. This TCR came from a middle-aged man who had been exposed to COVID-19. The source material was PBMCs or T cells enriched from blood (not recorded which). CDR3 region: CASSQMAGGPREQFF. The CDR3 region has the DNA TGTGCCAGCAGCCAAATGGCGGGAGGGCCACGTGAGCAGTTCTTC.